The rows below give T cell receptor beta chains drawn from one sample of a study of radiotherapy plus CTLA-4 blockade in lung cancer. The repertoire was sequenced with immunoSEQ multiplex PCR; TCRdb's copy has only in-frame clones and lacks some. The sample includes approximately 46,000 clones, more than 75% of them seen just once. This specimen consisted of peripheral blood, obtained from a patient treated with radiotherapy plus ipilimumab. The origin of the receptors is a human donor with non-small cell lung cancer whose response to radiotherapy plus ipilimumab could not be evaluated. The CDR3 runs from the conserved cysteine through the conserved F or W. The order of the fields is clone size, V gene, J gene, D gene, CDR3 DNA, CDR3 protein. The D gene is left open where the match is weak. Clone size, where shown, is once, few, many, or a class for clones that have expanded.

clone size: -
V gene: TRBV30
J gene: TRBJ2-1
D gene: TRBD2
CDR3 DNA: TGTGCCTCGGGACTAGCGGGCTACGAGCAGTTCTTC
CDR3 protein: CASGLAGYEQFF

clone size: -
V gene: TRBV7-2
J gene: TRBJ2-7
D gene: TRBD2
CDR3 DNA: TGTGCCAGCAGCTTAGGGTCTAGCGGCTCCTACGAGCAGTACTTC
CDR3 protein: CASSLGSSGSYEQYF

clone size: -
V gene: TRBV19
J gene: TRBJ2-7
D gene: TRBD2
CDR3 DNA: TGTGCCAGCCGCTCTGAGGGACTAGCGGGAGGTAATCACGAGCAGTACTTC
CDR3 protein: CASRSEGLAGGNHEQYF

clone size: -
V gene: TRBV30
J gene: TRBJ2-1
D gene: TRBD1
CDR3 DNA: TGTGCCTGGAGAGATACCACAGGGGGCTCCTACAATGAGCAGTTCTTC
CDR3 protein: CAWRDTTGGSYNEQFF

clone size: -
V gene: TRBV6-6
J gene: TRBJ2-5
D gene: -
CDR3 DNA: TGTGCCAGCAGTTACCCGGGAGAGACCCAGTACTTC
CDR3 protein: CASSYPGETQYF

clone size: -
V gene: TRBV28
J gene: TRBJ2-7
D gene: -
CDR3 DNA: TGTGCCAGCAGCCCATCGGACAAGAGCTCCTACGAGCAGTACTTC
CDR3 protein: CASSPSDKSSYEQYF

clone size: -
V gene: TRBV20-1
J gene: TRBJ1-2
D gene: -
CDR3 DNA: TGCAGTGCTAGGGGGGGGAACGACTACACCTTC
CDR3 protein: CSARGGNDYTF

clone size: once
V gene: TRBV4-2
J gene: TRBJ1-2
D gene: -
CDR3 DNA: TGTGCCAGCAGTCGTAATCACCCAGATAACTATGGCTACACCTTC
CDR3 protein: CASSRNHPDNYGYTF

clone size: -
V gene: TRBV5-4
J gene: TRBJ1-1
D gene: TRBD1
CDR3 DNA: TGTGCCAGCAGCTTGGTCTTAGGACAGGGGACTGAAGCTTTCTTT
CDR3 protein: CASSLVLGQGTEAFF

clone size: once
V gene: TRBV19
J gene: TRBJ2-2
D gene: -
CDR3 DNA: TGTGCCAGTAGTATGGTGGGAGTCGAGACCGGGGAGCTGTTTTTT
CDR3 protein: CASSMVGVETGELFF

clone size: -
V gene: TRBV28
J gene: TRBJ2-7
D gene: TRBD1
CDR3 DNA: TGTGCCAGCGGGCAGGGGGAATTTTACGAGCAGTACTTC
CDR3 protein: CASGQGEFYEQYF

clone size: -
V gene: TRBV29-1
J gene: TRBJ1-1
D gene: -
CDR3 DNA: TGCAGCGTTGGAAGGGGAACCGGCACTGAAGCTTTCTTT
CDR3 protein: CSVGRGTGTEAFF

clone size: -
V gene: TRBV27
J gene: TRBJ2-3
D gene: TRBD2
CDR3 DNA: TGTGCCAGCAGTTCGGGACTAGCGGGAGGAAGGAGGTTAGAGTATTTT
CDR3 protein: CASSSGLAGGRRLEYF

clone size: -
V gene: TRBV7-8
J gene: TRBJ2-3
D gene: TRBD2
CDR3 DNA: TGTGCCAGCACCCGGACTAGCGGGAGTTTGGATACGCAGTATTTT
CDR3 protein: CASTRTSGSLDTQYF

clone size: -
V gene: TRBV4-3
J gene: TRBJ2-5
D gene: TRBD1
CDR3 DNA: TGCGCCAGCAGCTCTACCGGGACAGGGGTTTCACGAGAGACCCAGTACTTC
CDR3 protein: CASSSTGTGVSRETQYF

clone size: -
V gene: TRBV28
J gene: TRBJ1-5
D gene: TRBD1
CDR3 DNA: TGTGCCAGCAGCCGGACAGGGTCCAATCAGCCCCAGCATTTT
CDR3 protein: CASSRTGSNQPQHF

clone size: -
V gene: TRBV7-2
J gene: TRBJ1-3
D gene: TRBD1
CDR3 DNA: TGTGCCAGCAGCTTAGGGGGACAGGGGATCTCTGGAAACACCATATATTTT
CDR3 protein: CASSLGGQGISGNTIYF